One and the same sample provided the 29 T cell receptor beta chains below, sequenced in a study of Ad26.COV2.S vaccination and SARS-CoV-2 variants (dated by TCRdb to 2020 to 2023). Explained via the paper, the treatment or condition label denotes: 15 to 20 received Ad26.COV2.S at low or high dose, single or two shots; about 5 received placebo; per-sample allocation not given. Repertoires of vaccine and placebo recipients were sequenced from samples collected on day 63 after the first injection. Preparation of the library involved the immunoSEQ multiplex PCR assay. Drawn from immuneACCESS, this table holds only the in-frame rearrangements with V and J called that TCRdb kept. Clones are partly lost; checked studies trace under half to an unresolved V gene and leave the rest unexplained. Within this sample are about 680,000 clones, with 89% of them counted one time only. Clones ranked in the top ten supply approximately 1.5% of the sample.

This specimen was peripheral blood, taken in a trial of Ad26.COV2.S vaccine versus placebo. These receptors were obtained from a person between 18 and 60 years old who received the Ad26.COV2.S COVID-19 vaccine or a placebo.

This clone was seen at least ten times. The rearrangement links TRBV24-1 to TRBJ1-2, with a tentative D call TRBD1 (6 bases). The germline V gene encodes CDR1 KGHDR and CDR2 SFDVKD. V was shortened by 2 bases and J by 5 bases, with 11 bases between the two germline ends. The CDR3 totals 14 residues. This CDR3 reads CATSDSGTIYGYTF. CDR3 in DNA: TGTGCCACCAGTGATTCCGGGACAATTTATGGCTACACCTTC.

This clone was detected once. For the CDR3, the DNA is TGTGCCACCAGTGATTTCAGCGGGAAATACCAAGAGACCCAGTACTTC. This sequence encodes CATSDFSGKYQETQYF. This chain connects TRBV24-1 to TRBJ2-5; 7 positions agree with TRBD2. Germline CDR1 is KGHDR and CDR2 is SFDVKD. With 1 base clipped from V and 0 bases from J, the junction kept 4 bases outside the gene matches. This CDR3 spans 16 amino acids.

This clone was seen at least ten times. This chain uses TRBV2 with TRBJ1-6; the D is unclear. The CDR3 runs 14 residues. V lost 3 bases, J lost 7 bases, and 10 bases lay in between. CDR1 and CDR2 (germline): SNHLY, FYNNEI. CDR3 sequence: CASSDSGRNSPLHF. In DNA form, the CDR3 reads TGTGCCAGCAGTGATTCGGGGAGGAATTCACCCCTCCACTTT.

The chain employs TRBV7-8 and TRBJ1-2; 8 bases agree with TRBD1. The CDR3 spans 14 residues. The ends lost 8 bases at V and 10 bases at J; junction bases unmatched: 15. Germline lookup yields CDR1 SGHVS and CDR2 FQNEAQ. CDR3 sequence reads: CASREPGQAINYTF. In nucleotides, the CDR3 is TGTGCCAGCCGAGAACCGGGACAGGCTATAAACTACACCTTC.

The chain joins TRBV6-5 to TRBJ2-7, with 8 nucleotides matching TRBD1. The V and J ends lost 6 bases and 7 bases, in that order; junction bases with no gene match: 14. The CDR3 sequence is 15 residues long. CDR1 and CDR2 (germline): MNHEY, SVGAGI. CDR3 region: CASRAAGGPGLEQYF. The DNA for the CDR3 is TGTGCCAGCAGGGCCGCAGGGGGCCCCGGTTTGGAGCAGTACTTC.

The chain joins TRBV24-1 to TRBJ2-1, with D possibly TRBD2 on 6 matching bases. This CDR3 has 15 residues. V dropped 1 base and J dropped 7 bases, with 13 bases sitting between them. Per germline, CDR1 KGHDR and CDR2 SFDVKD. CDR3 loop: CATSDLKEGRNEQFF. CDR3 nucleotide sequence: TGTGCCACCAGTGATTTAAAGGAGGGGAGGAATGAGCAGTTCTTC.

The chain is built from TRBV7-2 and TRBJ1-3, with unresolved D. The CDR3 sequence is 15 residues long. The germline V gene encodes CDR1 SGHTA and CDR2 FQGNSA. V lost 5 bases to trimming and J lost 4 bases, with 15 bases between them. CDR3 region: CASSAWRGSGNTIYF. The CDR3 bases are TGTGCCAGCAGCGCCTGGCGGGGTTCAGGAAACACCATATATTTT.

A single count supports this clone. The V call is TRBV3-1 (or the pseudogene TRBV3-2), the J call TRBJ1-5; D ambiguous. The CDR3 consists of 15 residues. CDR1 LGHDT and CDR2 YNNKEL come from the germline V gene (reference sequence). V was shortened by 0 bases and J by 7 bases, with 13 bases between the two germline ends. The CDR3: CASSQDIGSKQPQHF. For the CDR3, the DNA is TGTGCCAGCAGCCAAGATATCGGCAGTAAACAGCCCCAGCATTTT.

This chain joins TRBV6-5 and TRBJ2-1, with D perhaps matching TRBD2 (6 bases). Trimming pared 2 bases from V and 5 bases from J, leaving 13 bases between. The CDR3 loop spans 15 amino acids. Germline CDR1 MNHEY, CDR2 SVGAGI. The CDR3 nucleotides read TGTGCCAGCAGTTACCCGGGACTCACTGACAATGAGCAGTTCTTC. The encoded protein is CASSYPGLTDNEQFF.

The V gene is TRBV18, the J gene TRBJ2-5; 7 bases fit TRBD2. This CDR3 is 13 amino acids long. Germline CDR1 KGHSH, CDR2 LQKENI. V gave up 3 bases and J gave up 5 bases; unmatched junction bases: 3. CDR3 coding DNA: TGTGCCAGCTCACCCTGGGAGGGGGAGACCCAGTACTTC. It specifies CASSPWEGETQYF.

The chain recombines TRBV7-9 with TRBJ2-7, with no clear D. This CDR3 contains 12 residues. Trimming removed 3 bases from V and 1 base from J, with 4 bases in between. Germline V gene sequence: CDR1 SEHNR, CDR2 FQNEAQ (reference sequence). The CDR3 reads CASSFPSYEQYF. In nucleotides, the CDR3 is TGTGCCAGCAGCTTTCCTTCCTACGAGCAGTACTTC.

The gene calls are TRBV5-1 and TRBJ2-2; TRBD2 aligns across 10 bases. The CDR3 extends over 17 amino acids. V lost 0 bases, J lost 6 bases, and 8 bases stayed unmatched. The germline V gene has CDR1 SGHRS and CDR2 YFSETQ. The CDR3 here is CASSLGFASGSSGELFF. The CDR3 nucleotides read TGCGCCAGCAGCTTGGGTTTTGCTAGCGGGAGCTCCGGGGAGCTGTTTTTT.

The CDR3 DNA is TGCAGCGCTCAAAAAGGGGTCGGGTATGGCTACACCTTC. It codes for CSAQKGVGYGYTF. The chain is built from TRBV29-1 and TRBJ1-2; D may be TRBD1 (5 bases). The CDR3 is 13 residues long. V was pared by 7 bases and J by 5 bases, with 17 bases between. The V gene's germline CDR1 is SQVTM and CDR2 ANQGSEA.

The chain uses TRBV7-2 and TRBJ1-5, with 8 bases matching TRBD1. V was pared by 8 bases and J by 3 bases, with 6 bases of the junction left unmatched. CDR1 and CDR2 from the germline V gene are SGHTA and FQGNSA. The CDR3 covers 14 residues. Here the CDR3 DNA reads TGTGCCAGCTCCTGGACAGGGAACAATCAGCCCCAGCATTTT. It translates to CASSWTGNNQPQHF.

V is TRBV6-5 and J is TRBJ2-7; 8 nucleotides align to TRBD2. The CDR3 consists of 13 residues. Losses at the gene ends were 10 bases for V and 4 bases for J; bases not matched to a gene: 9. Germline V CDR1 and CDR2: MNHEY, SVGAGI. CDR3 protein: CATAWTSSYEQYF. CDR3 DNA: TGTGCCACCGCTTGGACTAGCTCTTACGAGCAGTACTTC.

For the CDR3, the DNA is TGTGCCAGCAGCTTAAACCGCCCGGGGATCGGAGGAAACACCATATATTTT. Residues: CASSLNRPGIGGNTIYF. The chain combines TRBV7-8 with TRBJ1-3; D call uncertain. V dropped 2 bases and J dropped 4 bases, with 18 bases sitting between them. The germline V gene has CDR1 SGHVS and CDR2 FQNEAQ. This CDR3 region has 17 residues.

The J gene is TRBJ1-1, the V gene TRBV7-8, with D possibly TRBD1 on 5 matching bases. Between the trimmed V and J ends, which lost 5 bases and 1 base, there was a span of 14 bases. The CDR3 runs 15 residues. Looked up from germline, CDR1 is SGHVS and CDR2 is FQNEAQ. The CDR3 protein is CASSHPPGPNTEAFF. CDR3 bases: TGTGCCAGCAGCCACCCCCCAGGGCCGAACACTGAAGCTTTCTTT.

The rearrangement links TRBV5-4 to TRBJ2-1, with D perhaps TRBD2 (5 bases). The V gene lost 0 bases and the J gene lost 1 base, with 5 bases spanning the gap. The CDR3 length is 14 residues. Germline V lookup: CDR1 SGHNT, CDR2 YYREEE (reference sequence). The CDR3 nucleotides read TGTGCCAGCAGCTTGGGGACTTCCTACAATGAGCAGTTCTTC. It codes for CASSLGTSYNEQFF.

The chain links TRBV23-1 to TRBJ1-4, with a tentative D call TRBD1 (5 bases). TRBV23-1 is sorted into the ORF group, with uncertain function. V was clipped by 6 bases and J by 7 bases, with 15 bases between them. The CDR3 runs 14 residues. The DNA of the CDR3 is TGCGCCAGCAGCCCCCTGGGGCTTAGTGAAAAACTGTTTTTT. As protein: CASSPLGLSEKLFF.

This clone showed up just once. This sequence joins TRBV6-2 or TRBV6-3 and TRBJ2-5; 7 bases agree with TRBD1. CDR1 is MNHEY and CDR2 is SVGEGT in the germline V gene. J gave up 3 bases and V 2 bases, and 6 bases lay outside the gene matches. The CDR3 spans 15 residues. The CDR3 region has the DNA TGTGCCAGCAGTTACCAGGGGGTTAGGGAAGAGACCCAGTACTTC. Protein: CASSYQGVREETQYF.

The chain employs TRBV15 and TRBJ1-4; no firm D call. Trimming removed 0 bases at V and 11 bases at J, with 13 bases between. Germline loops: CDR1 LNHNV, CDR2 YYDKDF (reference sequence). The CDR3 sequence is 14 residues long. The CDR3 region is CATSRDLNLAKLFF. The CDR3 bases are TGTGCCACCAGCAGAGATCTCAACCTGGCGAAACTGTTTTTT.

This clone was observed once. The chain has TRBV6-5 and TRBJ1-4; TRBD1 aligns across 9 bases. This CDR3 region has 14 residues. J was trimmed by 7 bases and V by 6 bases; bases with no gene match: 6. CDR1 is MNHEY and CDR2 is SVGAGI in the germline V gene. The CDR3 DNA reads as TGTGCCAGCAGCCTACAGGGGGCGGCTGAAAAACTGTTTTTT. Translation: CASSLQGAAEKLFF.

On this clone: Other nucleotide sequences from this sample produce the same CDR3. The chain links TRBV5-1 to TRBJ2-5; weak D call: TRBD1 (5 bases). The CDR3 loop spans 13 amino acids. In germline, CDR1 is SGHRS, CDR2 YFSETQ. Trimming removed 0 bases from V and 5 bases from J, with 8 bases in between. CDR3 nucleotide sequence: TGCGCCAGCAGCTTGGGGGGCGGCGAGACCCAGTACTTC. It encodes CASSLGGGETQYF.

This chain uses TRBV3-1 (or the pseudogene TRBV3-2) with TRBJ2-1, with 7 bases identical to TRBD2. The germline V gene encodes CDR1 LGHDT and CDR2 YNNKEL (reference sequence). Unmatched junction bases numbered 4, after V lost 1 base and J lost 4 bases. The CDR3 consists of 15 residues. The CDR3 bases are TGTGCCAGCAGCCAAGGTCTAGCGGAGTACAATGAGCAGTTCTTC. This sequence encodes CASSQGLAEYNEQFF.

With respect to this clone: Sequence at one end of the junction differs from germline and may be a read error. The CDR3 here is CASSIAGDSEQYF. The CDR3 region has the DNA TGTGCCAGCAGTATAGCGGGAGACTCCGAGCAGTACTTC. The gene calls are TRBV12-3 or TRBV12-4 and TRBJ2-7; 9 bases match TRBD2. The CDR3 is made up of 13 amino acids.

The chain has TRBV7-8 and TRBJ1-5; D ambiguous. Trimming took 2 bases from V and 6 from J, leaving 8 bases between them. Germline values: CDR1 SGHVS, CDR2 FQNEAQ. This CDR3 is 13 amino acids long. This CDR3 is CASSLFNPQPQHF. Here the CDR3 DNA reads TGTGCCAGCAGCTTATTCAACCCTCAGCCCCAGCATTTT. Variable domain in full (rest from reference TRBV7-8 and TRBJ1-5): GAGVSQSPRYKVAKRGQDVALRCDPISGHVSLFWYQQALGQGPEFLTYFQNEAQLDKSGLPSDRFFAERPEGSVSTLKIQRTQQEDSAVYLCASSLFNPQPQHFGDGTRLSIL.

The gene calls are TRBV12-3 or TRBV12-4 and TRBJ1-1, with unresolved D. The CDR3 covers 12 residues. V was trimmed by 5 bases and J by 7 bases, leaving 11 bases between them. The CDR3 is CASSMRMGEAFF. CDR3 DNA sequence: TGTGCCAGCAGTATGCGAATGGGTGAAGCTTTCTTT.

This clone came up a few times. The chain combines TRBV6-1 with TRBJ1-1; 9 positions match TRBD1. CDR3 length: 14 residues. CDR1 is MNHNS and CDR2 is SASEGT in the germline V gene. Trimming took 2 bases from V and 3 from J; bases not matched to a gene: 1. The chain's CDR3 is CASSERDRDTEAFF. DNA of the CDR3: TGTGCCAGCAGTGAACGGGACAGGGACACTGAAGCTTTCTTT.

The rearrangement links TRBV7-9 to TRBJ2-5; D might be TRBD2 (5 bases). The CDR3 totals 16 residues. V lost 0 bases and J 0 bases, leaving 11 bases between the germline ends. CDR1 SEHNR and CDR2 FQNEAQ come from the germline V gene (reference sequence). The CDR3 reads CASSLAASLYQETQYF. In DNA, the CDR3 is TGTGCCAGCAGCTTAGCGGCTAGCCTGTACCAAGAGACCCAGTACTTC.